The rows below give T cell receptor beta chains drawn from one sample of a study of OX40 agonist ivuxolimab in advanced cancers. Repertoires were generated with immunoSEQ multiplex PCR, while TCRdb's copy carries only in-frame clones and drops some. Of about 58,000 clones in the sample, about 90% were seen once. This specimen consisted of CD4+ or CD8+ T cells sorted from blood, obtained in a trial of the OX40 agonist ivuxolimab. The receptors here all came from an adult with an advanced solid tumor such as melanoma, head and neck, liver or kidney cancer. CDR3s include the opening cysteine and the closing phenylalanine or tryptophan. Each record gives: J gene, CDR3 length, V gene, CDR3 protein.

j_call: TRBJ1-5
cdr3_length: 14
v_call: TRBV19
cdr3_aa: CASSIDEYNQPQHF

j_call: TRBJ2-1
cdr3_length: 19
v_call: TRBV14
cdr3_aa: CASSQEWAGGPVGHNEQFF

j_call: TRBJ2-3
cdr3_length: 15
v_call: TRBV5-4
cdr3_aa: CASSLVVGGTDTQYF

j_call: TRBJ2-7
cdr3_length: 17
v_call: TRBV4-2
cdr3_aa: CASSQDASGQTSYEQYF

j_call: TRBJ2-1
cdr3_length: 16
v_call: TRBV4-3
cdr3_aa: CASSPSLASGGNEQFF

j_call: TRBJ2-2
cdr3_length: 16
v_call: TRBV6-1
cdr3_aa: CASSDGQGWGTGELFF

j_call: TRBJ2-1
cdr3_length: 16
v_call: TRBV15
cdr3_aa: CATSIPGRPSYNEQFF

j_call: TRBJ2-7
cdr3_length: 12
v_call: TRBV2
cdr3_aa: CASSGLDYEQYF

j_call: TRBJ2-7
cdr3_length: 16
v_call: TRBV28
cdr3_aa: CASSFGFRGFSYEQYF

j_call: TRBJ2-5
cdr3_length: 16
v_call: TRBV6-5
cdr3_aa: CASSYGGTSAAETQYF

j_call: TRBJ2-7
cdr3_length: 14
v_call: TRBV4-3
cdr3_aa: CASSPSSGVYEQYF

j_call: TRBJ2-2
cdr3_length: 16
v_call: TRBV19
cdr3_aa: CASSIRRGANTGELFF

j_call: TRBJ2-5
cdr3_length: 14
v_call: TRBV7-2
cdr3_aa: CASSADYSQETQYF

j_call: TRBJ2-5
cdr3_length: 15
v_call: TRBV7-8
cdr3_aa: CASSWSWGDQETQYF

j_call: TRBJ2-7
cdr3_length: 15
v_call: TRBV27
cdr3_aa: CASSPASGNIYEQYF

j_call: TRBJ2-3
cdr3_length: 13
v_call: TRBV7-9
cdr3_aa: CASEGEGTDTQYF

j_call: TRBJ1-5
cdr3_length: 16
v_call: TRBV19
cdr3_aa: CASSIPGRSSNQPQHF

j_call: TRBJ2-7
cdr3_length: 14
v_call: TRBV27
cdr3_aa: CASSIIGTGNEQYF

j_call: TRBJ1-1
cdr3_length: 14
v_call: TRBV27
cdr3_aa: CASRHGTENTEAFF

j_call: TRBJ1-4
cdr3_length: 15
v_call: TRBV14
cdr3_aa: CASSQWGEEGEKLFF

j_call: TRBJ2-7
cdr3_length: 17
v_call: TRBV21-1
cdr3_aa: CASSLRGLAGLSYEQYF

j_call: TRBJ2-1
cdr3_length: 15
v_call: TRBV13
cdr3_aa: CASSLGWREYNEQFF

j_call: TRBJ2-7
cdr3_length: 14
v_call: TRBV19
cdr3_aa: CASSLDEGRYEQYF

j_call: TRBJ2-3
cdr3_length: 16
v_call: TRBV5-4
cdr3_aa: CASSFGTGGPADTQYF

j_call: TRBJ2-7
cdr3_length: 13
v_call: TRBV7-9
cdr3_aa: CASSRPRTYEQYF

j_call: TRBJ2-7
cdr3_length: 15
v_call: TRBV28
cdr3_aa: CASTIGRSGAYEQYF

j_call: TRBJ2-4
cdr3_length: 16
v_call: TRBV4-1
cdr3_aa: CASSQDGGYGKNIQYF

j_call: TRBJ2-1
cdr3_length: 17
v_call: TRBV7-9
cdr3_aa: CASSSTVTSGSMNEQFF

j_call: TRBJ2-7
cdr3_length: 17
v_call: TRBV21-1
cdr3_aa: CASSIPHRAGCSYEQYF

j_call: TRBJ2-3
cdr3_length: 16
v_call: TRBV11-2
cdr3_aa: CASSLGFAGARDTQYF

j_call: TRBJ2-1
cdr3_length: 12
v_call: TRBV2
cdr3_aa: CATQAPSSEQFF

j_call: TRBJ2-7
cdr3_length: 13
v_call: TRBV11-2
cdr3_aa: CASSSPGTAEQYF

j_call: TRBJ2-1
cdr3_length: 10
v_call: TRBV29-1
cdr3_aa: CSVVSNEQFF

j_call: TRBJ1-5
cdr3_length: 18
v_call: TRBV4-3
cdr3_aa: CASSQEVLRWYSNQPQHF

j_call: TRBJ1-4
cdr3_length: 17
v_call: TRBV28
cdr3_aa: CASRLGVWVATNEKLFF

j_call: TRBJ2-7
cdr3_length: 12
v_call: TRBV29-1
cdr3_aa: CSVLGLAEEQYF

j_call: TRBJ2-1
cdr3_length: 13
v_call: TRBV2
cdr3_aa: CASSGVPLNEQFF

j_call: TRBJ2-3
cdr3_length: 13
v_call: TRBV7-9
cdr3_aa: CASSQTDSDTQYF

j_call: TRBJ1-1
cdr3_length: 12
v_call: TRBV10-3
cdr3_aa: CAISDIEAQAFF

j_call: TRBJ2-5
cdr3_length: 15
v_call: TRBV27
cdr3_aa: CASSPFLATQETQYF

j_call: TRBJ1-2
cdr3_length: 13
v_call: TRBV23-1
cdr3_aa: CASSQSEGVGYTF

j_call: TRBJ2-3
cdr3_length: 14
v_call: TRBV4-3
cdr3_aa: CASSQDSGTDTQYF

j_call: TRBJ2-2
cdr3_length: 14
v_call: TRBV27
cdr3_aa: CASSPMTGSGELFF

j_call: TRBJ2-7
cdr3_length: 8
v_call: TRBV27
cdr3_aa: CARGEQYF

j_call: TRBJ1-4
cdr3_length: 13
v_call: TRBV13
cdr3_aa: CASSLRQGEKLFF